The 14 T cell receptor beta chains given below trace back to one sample, sequenced in a study of a mutant IDH1 vaccine in newly diagnosed glioma. The data were produced by immunoSEQ multiplex PCR, yet TCRdb's version contains in-frame clones alone and is incomplete. The sample lists about 67,000 clones; 75% to 90% were seen once. Sample time point: week 11, during vaccination. The vaccine gave 300 ug of a 20-mer mutant IDH1 peptide subcutaneously per dose. No cognate antigen is known for these TCRs. The source material was PBMCs, sampled from a glioma patient whose treatment included an IDH1 peptide vaccine. These receptors came from a man aged 35-49 years with glioma.

V and J are TRBV10-1 and TRBJ2-7; D gene unclear. The V gene lost 8 bases and the J gene lost 0 bases, with 2 bases spanning the gap. Germline loops: CDR1 WNHNN, CDR2 SYGVQD (reference sequence). The CDR3 loop spans 10 amino acids. This CDR3 is CASPSYEQYF. The CDR3 bases are TGCGCCAGCCCCTCCTACGAGCAGTACTTC.

This chain links TRBV4-3 with TRBJ2-7; no firm D call. CDR1 and CDR2 from the germline V gene are LGHNA and YSLEER. Trimming removed 0 bases at V and 0 bases at J, with 9 bases between. This CDR3 has 15 residues. For the CDR3, the DNA is TGCGCCAGCAGCCAAGATCGGAGTACCTCCTACGAGCAGTACTTC. It specifies CASSQDRSTSYEQYF.

Here the CDR3 DNA reads TGTGCCAGCAGCCTCCAGGGACTAGCGGGGGAGACCCAGTACTTC. Its translation is CASSLQGLAGETQYF. The chain links TRBV14 to TRBJ2-5; 13 nucleotides align to TRBD2. Germline CDR1 reads SGHDN; CDR2 reads FVKESK. The ends lost 4 bases at V and 5 bases at J; junction bases unmatched: 4. There are 15 residues in the CDR3.

The chain links TRBV18 to TRBJ1-1, with TRBD1 as a possible D gene (6 bases). The CDR3 sequence is 16 residues long. Germline V lookup: CDR1 KGHSH, CDR2 LQKENI. The V gene lost 2 bases and the J gene lost 1 base, with 14 bases spanning the gap. CDR3 amino acids: CASSPKGGMKNTEAFF. CDR3 DNA: TGTGCCAGCTCACCAAAGGGGGGAATGAAGAACACTGAAGCTTTCTTT.

This rearrangement joins TRBV29-1 to TRBJ2-1; D call uncertain. The CDR3 length is 15 residues. Trimming stripped 6 bases from V and 5 bases from J, with 20 bases between. CDR1 is SQVTM and CDR2 is ANQGSEA in the germline V gene. This CDR3 reads CSVVIRVPNDNEQFF. The CDR3 DNA is TGCAGCGTGGTGATTAGGGTCCCTAATGACAATGAGCAGTTCTTC.

The chain recombines TRBV5-1 with TRBJ2-5, with unresolved D. The DNA end is a closer match to TRBJ2-7, so the J assignment may be wrong. This CDR3 comprises 16 residues. The germline gives CDR1 SGHRS, CDR2 YFSETQ. The CDR3: CASSLAVQANSYEQYF. The CDR3 region has the DNA TGCGCCAGCAGCTTGGCGGTGCAGGCGAACTCCTACGAGCAGTACTTC.

This clone was picked up one time. The gene calls are TRBV6-1 and TRBJ1-1; D not certain. CDR1 is MNHNS and CDR2 is SASEGT in the germline V gene. Trimming cost V 3 bases and J 7 bases, with 15 bases left between them. The length of the CDR3 is 14 residues. CDR3: CASSETLGRVEAFF. DNA for the CDR3: TGTGCCAGCAGTGAGACCCTGGGGAGGGTTGAAGCTTTCTTT.

V and J are TRBV30 and TRBJ1-6; D is ambiguous. The CDR3 has 16 amino acids. Germline CDR1 reads GTSNPN; CDR2 reads SVGIG (reference sequence). Deletions cut 0 bases from V and 2 bases from J, with 11 bases between. The CDR3 DNA reads as TGTGCCTGGAGTGTACTGTCCGGGGCCTATAATTCACCCCTCCACTTT. It is translated as CAWSVLSGAYNSPLHF.

The chain uses TRBV15 and TRBJ1-6, with no clear D. V shed 0 bases and J shed 10 bases, with 7 bases lying between them. The CDR3 is 13 residues long. Germline V gene sequence: CDR1 LNHNV, CDR2 YYDKDF (reference sequence). CDR3 sequence reads: CATSRDLRSPLHF. The CDR3 DNA reads TGTGCCACCAGCAGAGATTTGAGATCACCCCTCCACTTT.

The rearrangement links TRBV27 to TRBJ2-1; D ambiguous. V dropped 6 bases and J dropped 10 bases, with 22 bases sitting between them. The germline V gene has CDR1 MNHEY and CDR2 SMNVEV (reference sequence). The CDR3 has 15 residues. DNA for the CDR3: TGTGCCAGCAGGCCGTATGTGTATGGTTCCAAGGAGCAGTTCTTC. This encodes CASRPYVYGSKEQFF.

The CDR3 is CASSEGAANSPLHF. The CDR3 DNA is TGTGCCAGCAGTGAAGGGGCAGCGAATTCACCCCTCCACTTT. The chain couples TRBV2 to TRBJ1-6; D unclear. Germline V gives CDR1 SNHLY, CDR2 FYNNEI. V was cut by 1 base and J by 7 bases, with 8 bases left in between. The CDR3 spans 14 residues.

This clone was counted only a few times. Other nucleotide sequences in the sample specify the same CDR3. This sequence joins TRBV19 and TRBJ1-1, with D perhaps matching TRBD1 (6 bases). Germline loops: CDR1 LNHDA, CDR2 SQIVND (reference sequence). V was pared by 5 bases and J by 5 bases, with 9 bases between. The CDR3 spans 12 residues. CDR3 sequence (DNA): TGTGCCAGTAGTGAGGGGGGGACTGAAGCTTTCTTT. As protein: CASSEGGTEAFF.

The V and J genes are TRBV16 and TRBJ2-3; D perhaps matches TRBD2 (5 bases). This CDR3 comprises 17 residues. Germline CDR1 reads KGHSY; CDR2 reads FQNENV. Trimming left V 4 bases short and J 0 bases short, with 17 bases between. CDR3 sequence (DNA): TGTGCCAGCAGCCCCCCTCCGTCCTGGGAGAGCACAGATACGCAGTATTTT. Protein product: CASSPPPSWESTDTQYF.

The gene calls are TRBV15 and TRBJ1-3; D call uncertain. The CDR3 consists of 15 residues. CDR1 and CDR2 from the germline V gene are LNHNV and YYDKDF (reference sequence). V was cut by 0 bases and J by 12 bases, with 18 bases left in between. CDR3 DNA sequence: TGTGCCACCAGCAGAGATTCTGCGGGGTCCAGTAACATATATTTT. Its translation is CATSRDSAGSSNIYF.